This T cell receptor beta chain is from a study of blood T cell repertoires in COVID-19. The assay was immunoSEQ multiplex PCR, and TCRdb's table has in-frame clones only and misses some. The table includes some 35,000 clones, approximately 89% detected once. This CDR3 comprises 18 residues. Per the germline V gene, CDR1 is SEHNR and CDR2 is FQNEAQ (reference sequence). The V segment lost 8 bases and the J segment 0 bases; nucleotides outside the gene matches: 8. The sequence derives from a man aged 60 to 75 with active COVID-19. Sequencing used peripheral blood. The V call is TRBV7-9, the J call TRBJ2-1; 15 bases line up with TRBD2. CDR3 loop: CASRGLAGGRSSYNEQFF. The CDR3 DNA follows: TGTGCCAGCCGCGGACTAGCGGGAGGGCGGAGCTCCTACAATGAGCAGTTCTTC.